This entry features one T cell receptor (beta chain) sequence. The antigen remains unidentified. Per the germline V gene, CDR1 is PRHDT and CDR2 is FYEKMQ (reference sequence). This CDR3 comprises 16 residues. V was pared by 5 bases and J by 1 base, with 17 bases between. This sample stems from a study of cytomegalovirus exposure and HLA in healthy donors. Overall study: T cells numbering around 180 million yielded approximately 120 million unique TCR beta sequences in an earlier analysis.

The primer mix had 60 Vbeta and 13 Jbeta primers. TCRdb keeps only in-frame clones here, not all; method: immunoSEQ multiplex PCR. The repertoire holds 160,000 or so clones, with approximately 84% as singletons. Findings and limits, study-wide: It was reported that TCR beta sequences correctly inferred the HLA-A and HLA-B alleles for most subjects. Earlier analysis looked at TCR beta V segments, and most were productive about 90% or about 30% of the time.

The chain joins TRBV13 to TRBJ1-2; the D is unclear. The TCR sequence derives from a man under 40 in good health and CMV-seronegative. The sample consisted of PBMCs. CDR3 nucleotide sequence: TGTGCCAGCAGCCCACCCGTGGGCCGCATTAACTATGGCTACACCTTC. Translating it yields CASSPPVGRINYGYTF.